Sequencing of this T cell receptor beta chain was carried out in a study of T cells in Graves' hyperthyroidism and ophthalmopathy. Study details: Peripheral blood was obtained at initial diagnosis, preceding any treatment.

This clonotype has just a few counts. Its antigen is unknown. A 10 ml volume of fresh peripheral blood provided the PBMCs. Findings and caveats of the study: In simple terms, a model built on 13 V-J features told ophthalmopathy apart from stable hyperthyroidism.

Amplification yielded TCR beta CDR3 regions, with RNA transcripts as the source. The TCR CDR3 was amplified in a first-round RT-PCR using the HTBI primer set. Using its own MiXCR run on the multiplex PCR reads, TCRdb lists one record per CDR3 protein. The data hold about 500,000 distinct CDR3 sequences, with roughly 16% observed a single time. The V segment lost 6 bases and the J segment 1 base; nucleotides outside the gene matches: 8. CDR3 length equals 16 residues. Germline V gives CDR1 MNHNS, CDR2 SASEGT. This chain connects TRBV6-1 to TRBJ1-5, with 8 positions matching TRBD1. The sequencing sample was made of blood. This receptor was obtained from a woman in her 30s with Graves' ophthalmopathy. The CDR3 coding sequence is TGTGCCAGCAGCGGCCTCAGACAGGGGAGCAATCAGCCCCAGCATTTT. Encoded protein: CASSGLRQGSNQPQHF.